This T cell receptor (beta chain) was found in a study of control samples from healthy donors and cancer patients. Clones were read by immunoSEQ multiplex PCR, and TCRdb kept only the in-frame ones, dropping some. The sample holds tens of thousands of clones, roughly 93% seen once. J gave up 0 bases and V 0 bases, and 7 bases lay outside the gene matches. The CDR3 runs to 18 residues. Germline CDR1 and CDR2: SGDLS and YYNGEE. This TCR derives from a man between 45 and 60 years old with lung cancer. The source material was PBMCs. The chain has TRBV9 and TRBJ2-1; 9 positions agree with TRBD2. The CDR3 is CASSVATSGRSSYNEQFF. CDR3 sequence (DNA): TGTGCCAGCAGCGTAGCTACTAGCGGGCGTAGCTCCTACAATGAGCAGTTCTTC.